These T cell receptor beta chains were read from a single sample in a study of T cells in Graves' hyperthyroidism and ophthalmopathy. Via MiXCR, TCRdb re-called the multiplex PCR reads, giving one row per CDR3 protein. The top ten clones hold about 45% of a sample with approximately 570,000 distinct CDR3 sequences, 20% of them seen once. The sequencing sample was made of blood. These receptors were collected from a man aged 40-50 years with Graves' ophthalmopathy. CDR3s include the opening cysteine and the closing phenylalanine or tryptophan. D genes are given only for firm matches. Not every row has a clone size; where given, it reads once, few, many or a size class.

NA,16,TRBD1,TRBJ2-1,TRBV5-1,CASSPGNRGAYNEQFF,TGCGCCAGCAGCCCGGGAAACAGGGGAGCCTACAATGAGCAGTTCTTC
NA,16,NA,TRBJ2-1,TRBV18,CASSPPRDTFYNEQFF,TGTGCCAGCTCACCCCCCCGTGACACCTTCTACAATGAGCAGTTCTTC
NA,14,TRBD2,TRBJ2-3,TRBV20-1,CSARASGSLDTQYF,TGCAGTGCTAGAGCTAGCGGGAGTTTAGATACGCAGTATTTT
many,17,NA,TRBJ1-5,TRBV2,CASSPLNPQEFNQPQHF,TGTGCCAGCAGTCCTCTTAACCCTCAGGAATTCAATCAGCCCCAGCATTTT
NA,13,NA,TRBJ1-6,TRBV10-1,CASSESYGSPLHF,TGCGCCAGCAGTGAGTCGTATGGATCACCCCTCCACTTT
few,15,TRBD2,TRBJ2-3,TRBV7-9,CASGTSGGLTDTQYF,TGTGCCAGCGGAACTAGCGGGGGCCTCACAGATACGCAGTATTTT
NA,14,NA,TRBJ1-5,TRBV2,CASSGGYSNQPQHF,TGTGCCAGCAGTGGAGGATATAGCAATCAGCCCCAGCATTTT
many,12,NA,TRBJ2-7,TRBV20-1,CSAREGPAEQYF,TGCAGTGCTAGAGAGGGTCCGGCGGAGCAGTACTTC
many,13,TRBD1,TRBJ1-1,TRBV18,CASSPDRSTEAFF,TGTGCCAGCTCACCGGACAGGTCCACTGAAGCTTTCTTT
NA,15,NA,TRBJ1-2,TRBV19,CASSSLGDRNYGYTF,TGTGCCAGTAGTTCTCTGGGGGACCGTAACTATGGCTACACCTTC
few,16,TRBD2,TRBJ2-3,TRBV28,CASSTGGEGLEDTQYF,TGTGCCAGCAGTACGGGGGGGGAGGGCCTCGAGGATACGCAGTATTTT
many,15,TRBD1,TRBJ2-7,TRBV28,CASSYRGFSSYEQYF,TGTGCCAGCAGTTACAGGGGGTTCAGCTCCTACGAGCAGTACTTC
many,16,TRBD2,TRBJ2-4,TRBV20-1,CSAYLNPGTSTGIQYF,TGCAGTGCTTATCTAAATCCCGGGACTAGCACGGGCATTCAGTACTTC
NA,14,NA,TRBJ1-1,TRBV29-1,CSVAVPGSNTEAFF,TGCAGCGTGGCGGTCCCGGGCTCTAACACTGAAGCTTTCTTT
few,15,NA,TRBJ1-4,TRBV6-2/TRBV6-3,CASSRSVGAEEKLFF,TGTGCCAGCTCCAGATCCGTCGGGGCGGAAGAAAAACTGTTTTTT
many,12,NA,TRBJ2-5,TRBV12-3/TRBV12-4,CASKRTAETQYF,TGTGCCAGCAAACGGACCGCAGAGACCCAGTACTTC
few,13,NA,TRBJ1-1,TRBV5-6,CASSVPHVTEAFF,TGTGCCAGCAGCGTCCCACATGTCACTGAAGCTTTCTTT
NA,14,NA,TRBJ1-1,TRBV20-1,CSASPTWGGTEAFF,TGCAGTGCTAGCCCGACGTGGGGGGGTACTGAAGCTTTCTTT
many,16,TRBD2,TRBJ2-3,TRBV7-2,CASSPWTSPSTDTQYF,TGTGCCAGCAGCCCCTGGACTAGCCCAAGCACAGATACGCAGTATTTT
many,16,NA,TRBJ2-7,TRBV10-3,CAISESPGPSSYEQYF,TGTGCCATCAGTGAGTCCCCAGGTCCTTCCTCCTACGAGCAGTACTTC
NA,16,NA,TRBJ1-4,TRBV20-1,CSARGWNAGTNEKLFF,TGCAGTGCTAGAGGGTGGAATGCAGGAACTAATGAAAAACTGTTTTTT
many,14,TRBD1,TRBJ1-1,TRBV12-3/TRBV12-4,CASRLTGPSTEAFF,TGTGCCAGCAGGTTGACAGGGCCTAGCACTGAAGCTTTCTTT
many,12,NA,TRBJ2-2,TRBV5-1,CASSPNTGELFF,TGTGCCAGCAGCCCGAACACCGGGGAGCTGTTTTTT
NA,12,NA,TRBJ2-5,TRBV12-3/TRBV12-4,CASSLWGETQYF,TGTGCCAGCAGTTTGTGGGGAGAGACCCAGTACTTC